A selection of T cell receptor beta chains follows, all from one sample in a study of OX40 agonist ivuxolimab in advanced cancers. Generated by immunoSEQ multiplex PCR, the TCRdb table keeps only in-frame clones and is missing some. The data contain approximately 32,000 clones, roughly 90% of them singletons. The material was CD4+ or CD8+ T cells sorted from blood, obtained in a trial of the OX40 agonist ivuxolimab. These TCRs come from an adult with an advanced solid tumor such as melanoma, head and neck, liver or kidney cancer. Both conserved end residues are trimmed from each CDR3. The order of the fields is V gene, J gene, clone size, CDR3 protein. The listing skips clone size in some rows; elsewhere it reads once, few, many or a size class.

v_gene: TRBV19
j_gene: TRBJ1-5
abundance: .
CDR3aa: ASSAGGGAGDQPQH

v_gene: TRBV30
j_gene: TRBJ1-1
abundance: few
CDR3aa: AWSLRGYSTEAF

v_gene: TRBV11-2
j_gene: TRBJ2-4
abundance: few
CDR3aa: ASSSGAIQY

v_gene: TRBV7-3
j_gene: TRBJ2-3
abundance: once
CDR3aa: ASSSPSGRRIDTQY

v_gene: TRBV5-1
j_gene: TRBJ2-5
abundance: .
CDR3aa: ASSYQETQY

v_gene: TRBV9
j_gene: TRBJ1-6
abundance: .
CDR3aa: ASSVGLGGANSPLH

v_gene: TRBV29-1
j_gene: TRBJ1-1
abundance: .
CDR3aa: SAAAFGRGNTEAF

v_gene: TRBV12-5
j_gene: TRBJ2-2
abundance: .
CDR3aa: ASAWDRGGELF

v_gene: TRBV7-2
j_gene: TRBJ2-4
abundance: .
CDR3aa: ASSSQGRDIQY

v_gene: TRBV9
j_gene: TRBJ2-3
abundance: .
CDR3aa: ASSIYVGGTDTQY

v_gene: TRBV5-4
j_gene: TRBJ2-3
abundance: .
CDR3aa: ASSSGTSASTDTQY

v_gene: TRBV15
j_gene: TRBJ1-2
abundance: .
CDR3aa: ATSRDRSVSPGYT

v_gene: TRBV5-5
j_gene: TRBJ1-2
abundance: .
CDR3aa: ASSFSLDRGDGYT

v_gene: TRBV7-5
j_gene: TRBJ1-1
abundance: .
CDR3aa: VGSLDGRTEAF

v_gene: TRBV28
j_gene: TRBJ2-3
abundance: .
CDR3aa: ASSESSGLGSTDTQY

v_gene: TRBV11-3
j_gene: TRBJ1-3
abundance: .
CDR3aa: ASSLVGNTIY

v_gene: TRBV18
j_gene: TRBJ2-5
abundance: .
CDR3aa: ASSPGTSGRETQY

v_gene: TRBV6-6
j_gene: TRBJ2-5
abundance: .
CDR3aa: ASREGGQETQY

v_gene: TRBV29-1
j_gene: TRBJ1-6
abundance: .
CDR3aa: SVAYNSYNSPLH

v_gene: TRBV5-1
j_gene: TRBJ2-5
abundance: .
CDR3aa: ASSVVVGETQY

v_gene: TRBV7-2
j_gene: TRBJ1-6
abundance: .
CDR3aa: ASSPRGPSSYNSPLH

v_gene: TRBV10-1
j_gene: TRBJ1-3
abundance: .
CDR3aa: ASSESLGAGNTIY

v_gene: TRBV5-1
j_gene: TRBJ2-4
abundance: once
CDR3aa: ASSPPADIQY

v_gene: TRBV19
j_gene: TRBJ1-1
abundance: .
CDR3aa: ASSPGRVANTEAF

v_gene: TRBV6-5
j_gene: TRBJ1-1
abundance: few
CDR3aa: ASSYQQGIGEAF

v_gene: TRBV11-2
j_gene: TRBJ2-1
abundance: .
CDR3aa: ASSLGQANEQF

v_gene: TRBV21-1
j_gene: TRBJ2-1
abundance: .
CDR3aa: ASSGRTSGENNEQF

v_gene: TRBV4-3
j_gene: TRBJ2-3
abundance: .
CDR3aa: ASSQGGPREGTDTQY

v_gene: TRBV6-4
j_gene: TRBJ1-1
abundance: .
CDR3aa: ASSVNPGNTEAF

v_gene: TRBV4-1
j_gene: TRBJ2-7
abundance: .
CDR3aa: ASSQAGTGDYEQY

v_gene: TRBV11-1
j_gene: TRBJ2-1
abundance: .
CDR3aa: ASSFPGGLEV

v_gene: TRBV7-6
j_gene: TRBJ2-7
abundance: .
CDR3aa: ASSLTSGSGQNEQY

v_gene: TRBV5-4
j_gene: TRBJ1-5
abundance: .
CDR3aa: ASSLGGGNPQPQH

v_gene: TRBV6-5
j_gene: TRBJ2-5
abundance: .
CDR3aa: ASSYSQQGQETQY

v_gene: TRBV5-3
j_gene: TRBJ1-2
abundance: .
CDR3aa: ARSSAQTGNYGYT

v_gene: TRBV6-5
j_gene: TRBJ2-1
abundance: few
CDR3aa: ASSYAKGALDEQF

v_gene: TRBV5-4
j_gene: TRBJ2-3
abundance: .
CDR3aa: ASTYPTGTDTQY

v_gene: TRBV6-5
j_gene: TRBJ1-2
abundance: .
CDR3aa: ASSYSVRGGYGYT

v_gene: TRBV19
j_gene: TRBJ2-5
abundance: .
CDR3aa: ASKSGPEETQY

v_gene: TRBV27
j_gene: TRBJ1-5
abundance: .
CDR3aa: ASRRAGGNQPQH

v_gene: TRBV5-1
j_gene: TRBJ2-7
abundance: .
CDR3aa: ASSPQREVSYEQY

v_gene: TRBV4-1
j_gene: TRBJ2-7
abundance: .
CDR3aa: ASSQAGGSYEQY

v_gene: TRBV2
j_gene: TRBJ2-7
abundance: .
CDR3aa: ASRATGFYEQY

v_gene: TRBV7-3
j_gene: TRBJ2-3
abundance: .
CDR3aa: ASSPGSGRTDTQY

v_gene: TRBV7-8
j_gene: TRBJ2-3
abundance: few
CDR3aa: ASSPYWGSDTQY

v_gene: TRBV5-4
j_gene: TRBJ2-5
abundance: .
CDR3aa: ASSPVPGVTQETQY

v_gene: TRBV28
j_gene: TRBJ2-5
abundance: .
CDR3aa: ASSGAEETQY

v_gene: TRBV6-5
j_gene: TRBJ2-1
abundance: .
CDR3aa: ASTRDGTRDNEQF

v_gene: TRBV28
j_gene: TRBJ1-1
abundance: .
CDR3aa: AIGQGALGGTEAF

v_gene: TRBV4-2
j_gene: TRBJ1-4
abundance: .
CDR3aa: ASSRETTNEKLF

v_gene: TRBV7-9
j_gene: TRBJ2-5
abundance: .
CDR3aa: ASSPGTSQETQY

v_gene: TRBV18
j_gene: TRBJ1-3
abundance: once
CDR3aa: ASSPQQDSGNTIY